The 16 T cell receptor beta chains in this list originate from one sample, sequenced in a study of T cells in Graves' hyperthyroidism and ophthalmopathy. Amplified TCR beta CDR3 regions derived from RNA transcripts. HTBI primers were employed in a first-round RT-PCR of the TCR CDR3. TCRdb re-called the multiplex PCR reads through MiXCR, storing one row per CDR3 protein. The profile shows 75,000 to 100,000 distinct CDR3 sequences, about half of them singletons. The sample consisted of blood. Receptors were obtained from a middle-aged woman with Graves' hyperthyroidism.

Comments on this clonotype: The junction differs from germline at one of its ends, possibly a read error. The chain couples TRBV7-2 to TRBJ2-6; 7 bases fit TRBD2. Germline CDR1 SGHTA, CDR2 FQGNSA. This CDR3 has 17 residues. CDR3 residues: CASSRVPREYGANVLTF. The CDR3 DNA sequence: TGCGCCAGCAGCCGGGTACCGCGGGAGTACGGGGCCAACGTCCTGACTTTC.

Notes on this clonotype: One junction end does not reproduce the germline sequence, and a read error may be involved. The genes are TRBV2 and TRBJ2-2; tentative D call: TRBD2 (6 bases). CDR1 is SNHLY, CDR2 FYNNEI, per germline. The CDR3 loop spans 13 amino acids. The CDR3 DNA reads TGTGCCAGCCAGGACCGCGAAGCCGGGGGGCTGTTTTTT. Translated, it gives CASQDREAGGLFF. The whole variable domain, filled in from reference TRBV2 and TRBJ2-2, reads EPEVTQTPSHQVTQMGQEVILRCVPISNHLYFYWYRQILGQKVEFLVSFYNNEISEKSEIFDDQFSVERPDGSNFTLKIRSTKLEDSAMYFCASQDREAGGLFFGEGSRLTVL.

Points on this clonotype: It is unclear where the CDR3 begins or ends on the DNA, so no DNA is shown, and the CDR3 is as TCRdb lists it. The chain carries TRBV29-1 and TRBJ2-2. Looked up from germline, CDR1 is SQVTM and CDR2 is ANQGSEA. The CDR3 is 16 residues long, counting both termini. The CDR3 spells CSVEDWAGFGAGELFF.

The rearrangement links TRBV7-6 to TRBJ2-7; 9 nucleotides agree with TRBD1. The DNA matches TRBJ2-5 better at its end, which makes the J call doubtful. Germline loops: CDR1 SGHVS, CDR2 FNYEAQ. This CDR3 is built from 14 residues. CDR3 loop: CASSFDRGEETQYF. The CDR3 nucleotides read TGTGCCAGCAGCTTTGACAGGGGGGAAGAGACCCAGTACTTC.

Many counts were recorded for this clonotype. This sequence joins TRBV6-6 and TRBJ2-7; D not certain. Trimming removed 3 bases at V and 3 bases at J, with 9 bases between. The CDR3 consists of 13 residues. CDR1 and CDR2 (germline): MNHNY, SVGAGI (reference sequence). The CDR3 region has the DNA TGTGCCAGCAGTTATGGCAGCGTCTACGAGCAGTACTTC. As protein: CASSYGSVYEQYF.

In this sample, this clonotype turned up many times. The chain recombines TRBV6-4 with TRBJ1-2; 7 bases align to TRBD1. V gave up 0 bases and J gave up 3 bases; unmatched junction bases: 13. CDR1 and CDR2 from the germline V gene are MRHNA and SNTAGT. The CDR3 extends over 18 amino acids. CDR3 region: CASSDSITSPGQDYGYTF. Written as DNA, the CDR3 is TGTGCCAGCAGTGACTCGATAACATCACCCGGACAGGACTATGGCTACACCTTC.

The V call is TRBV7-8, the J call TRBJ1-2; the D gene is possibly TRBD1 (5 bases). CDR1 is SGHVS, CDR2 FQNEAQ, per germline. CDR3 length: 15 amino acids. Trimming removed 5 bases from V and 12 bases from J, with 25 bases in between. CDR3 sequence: CASSLQPGPQGGHTF. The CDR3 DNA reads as TGTGCCAGCAGCCTCCAGCCGGGACCCCAAGGAGGCCACACCTTC.

CDR3: CASSSVGGGIPYEQYF. The CDR3 bases are TGTGCCAGCAGCTCTGTCGGGGGGGGGATCCCCTACGAGCAGTACTTC. This chain links TRBV7-2 with TRBJ2-7; 8 bases fit TRBD2. Germline loops: CDR1 SGHTA, CDR2 FQGNSA. This CDR3 is 16 amino acids long. The ends lost 4 bases at V and 2 bases at J; junction bases unmatched: 10.

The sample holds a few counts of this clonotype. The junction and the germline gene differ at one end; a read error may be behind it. This CDR3 reads CTAIGGAYVLTF. The CDR3 DNA is TGCACCGCGATTGGGGGGGCCTACGTCCTGACTTTC. This rearrangement joins TRBV29-1 to TRBJ2-6, with D possibly TRBD2 on 7 matching bases. This CDR3 contains 12 residues. From germline, CDR1 is SQVTM and CDR2 ANQGSEA.

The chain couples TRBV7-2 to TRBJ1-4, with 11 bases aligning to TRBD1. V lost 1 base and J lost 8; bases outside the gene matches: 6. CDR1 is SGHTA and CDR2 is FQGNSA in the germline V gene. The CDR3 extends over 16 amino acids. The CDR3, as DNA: TGTGCCAGCAGCTTAGAAGGGACAGGGGGGAAGGAAAAACTGTTTTTT. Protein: CASSLEGTGGKEKLFF. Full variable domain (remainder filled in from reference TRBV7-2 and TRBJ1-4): GAGVSQSPSNKVTEKGKDVELRCDPISGHTALYWYRQSLGQGLEFLIYFQGNSAPDKSGLPSDRFSAERTGGSVSTLTIQRTQQEDSAVYLCASSLEGTGGKEKLFFGSGTQLSVL.

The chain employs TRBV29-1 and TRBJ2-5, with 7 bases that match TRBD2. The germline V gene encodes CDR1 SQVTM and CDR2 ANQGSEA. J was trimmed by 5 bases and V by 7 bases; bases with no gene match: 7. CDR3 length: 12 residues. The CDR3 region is CSGLTGGETQYF. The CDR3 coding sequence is TGCAGCGGCCTGACCGGGGGGGAGACCCAGTACTTC.

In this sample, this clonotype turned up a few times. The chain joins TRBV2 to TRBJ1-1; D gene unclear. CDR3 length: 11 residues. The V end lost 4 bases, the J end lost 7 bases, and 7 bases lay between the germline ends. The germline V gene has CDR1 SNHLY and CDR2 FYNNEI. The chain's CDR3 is CASSGRIEAFF. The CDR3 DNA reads TGTGCCAGCAGTGGACGGATTGAAGCTTTCTTT.

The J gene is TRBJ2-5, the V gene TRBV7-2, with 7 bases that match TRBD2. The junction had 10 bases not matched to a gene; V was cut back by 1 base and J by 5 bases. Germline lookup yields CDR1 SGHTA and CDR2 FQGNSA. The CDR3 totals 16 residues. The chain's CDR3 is CASSLVGGGEGETQYF. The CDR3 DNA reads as TGTGCCAGCAGCTTAGTTGGTGGCGGGGAGGGGGAGACCCAGTACTTC.

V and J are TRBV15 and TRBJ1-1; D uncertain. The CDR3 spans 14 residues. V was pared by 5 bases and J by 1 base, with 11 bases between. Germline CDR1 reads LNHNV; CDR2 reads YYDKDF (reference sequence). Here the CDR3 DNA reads TGTGCCACCAGCGAAGCGGTAGGGAACACTGAAGCTTTCTTT. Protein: CATSEAVGNTEAFF.

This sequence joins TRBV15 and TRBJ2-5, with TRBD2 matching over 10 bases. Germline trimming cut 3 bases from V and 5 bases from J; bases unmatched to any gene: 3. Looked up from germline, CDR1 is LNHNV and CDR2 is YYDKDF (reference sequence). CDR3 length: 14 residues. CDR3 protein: CATSRQTSGETQYF. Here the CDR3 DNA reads TGTGCCACCAGCAGGCAGACTAGCGGGGAGACCCAGTACTTC.

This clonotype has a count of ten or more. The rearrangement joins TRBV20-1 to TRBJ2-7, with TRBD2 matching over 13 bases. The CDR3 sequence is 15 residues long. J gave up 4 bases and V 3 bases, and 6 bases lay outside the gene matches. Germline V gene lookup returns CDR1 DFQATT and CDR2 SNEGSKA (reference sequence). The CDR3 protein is CSASFGLAGAYEQYF. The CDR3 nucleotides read TGCAGTGCTAGTTTCGGACTAGCGGGAGCTTACGAGCAGTACTTC.